The 17 T cell receptor beta chains given below trace back to one sample, sequenced in a study of T cell changes during pregnancy in multiple sclerosis. Sequencing used immunoSEQ multiplex PCR; TCRdb keeps in-frame clones, though not all of them. Of tens of thousands of clones in the sample, roughly nine tenths were seen once. This specimen was peripheral blood, taken in the third trimester of pregnancy. The source of these receptors is a female donor in good health, enrolled as a control in a pregnancy study.

This chain links TRBV7-8 with TRBJ1-4; D possibly corresponds to TRBD1 (6 bases). V dropped 6 bases and J dropped 8 bases, with 13 bases sitting between them. CDR3 length: 13 residues. From germline, CDR1 is SGHVS and CDR2 FQNEAQ. DNA for the CDR3: TGTGCCAGCAGTATCAGGGGCGAGGAAAAACTGTTTTTT. Translating it yields CASSIRGEEKLFF.

This clone was detected only once. The chain is built from TRBV25-1 and TRBJ1-5; TRBD1 aligns across 7 bases. Germline V CDR1 and CDR2: MGHDK, SYGVNS. This CDR3 is 15 amino acids long. Trimming removed 5 bases from V and 4 bases from J; junction bases left unmatched: 8. The CDR3 here is CASSPQGSGNQPQHF. CDR3 nucleotides: TGTGCCAGCAGTCCACAGGGGTCTGGGAATCAGCCCCAGCATTTT.

The CDR3 bases are TGCGCCAGCAGCTTGGATGGAAGGAGCGGGCAGCCCCAGCATTTT. Protein sequence: CASSLDGRSGQPQHF. The chain links TRBV5-1 to TRBJ1-5; D gene unclear. The CDR3 sequence is 15 residues long. Germline V CDR1 and CDR2: SGHRS, YFSETQ. The V gene lost 0 bases and the J gene lost 7 bases, with 14 bases spanning the gap. The full variable domain, in which reference TRBV5-1 and TRBJ1-5 provide the parts outside the CDR3, is KAGVTQTPRYLIKTRGQQVTLSCSPISGHRSVSWYQQTPGQGLQFLFEYFSETQRNKGNFPGRFSGRQFSNSRSEMNVSTLELGDSALYLCASSLDGRSGQPQHFGDGTRLSIL.

The rearrangement uses TRBV9 and TRBJ2-2; D is undetermined. V lost 1 base, J lost 2 bases, and 6 bases lay in between. CDR1 SGDLS and CDR2 YYNGEE come from the germline V gene. The CDR3 consists of 14 residues. CDR3 nucleotide sequence: TGTGCCAGCAGCGTACGGTACAACACCGGGGAGCTGTTTTTT. Its translation is CASSVRYNTGELFF. The full variable domain, its missing parts supplied by reference TRBV9 and TRBJ2-2, is DSGVTQTPKHLITATGQRVTLRCSPRSGDLSVYWYQQSLDQGLQFLIQYYNGEERAKGNILERFSAQQFPDLHSELNLSSLELGDSALYFCASSVRYNTGELFFGEGSRLTVL.

The chain employs TRBV7-2 and TRBJ2-3, with 13 nucleotides matching TRBD2. In germline, CDR1 is SGHTA, CDR2 FQGNSA. V shed 5 bases, J shed 2 bases, and the junction held 4 bases outside the gene matches. The CDR3 contains 16 residues. CDR3 bases: TGTGCCAGCAGCCCGACTAGCGGGGGGACCACAGATACGCAGTATTTT. Its translation is CASSPTSGGTTDTQYF.

V and J are TRBV2 and TRBJ2-7; TRBD1 matches at 7 bases. The CDR3 contains 13 residues. CDR1 and CDR2 (germline): SNHLY, FYNNEI. With V trimmed by 6 bases and J by 2 bases, 4 bases remained unmatched. The CDR3 DNA is TGTGCCAGCAGGACAGGGATCCCCTACGAGCAGTACTTC. The encoded protein is CASRTGIPYEQYF.

This clone has more than one count but fewer than ten. The gene calls are TRBV6-1 and TRBJ2-7; the D gene is possibly TRBD1 (6 bases). This CDR3 comprises 14 residues. CDR1 is MNHNS, CDR2 SASEGT, per germline. The V gene lost 6 bases and the J gene lost 2 bases, with 14 bases spanning the gap. In nucleotides, the CDR3 is TGTGCCAGCAGGGGACCAGGGGAGACCTACGAGCAGTACTTC. This codes for CASRGPGETYEQYF.

V and J are TRBV6-5 and TRBJ2-5; 10 positions agree with TRBD2. V lost 4 bases, J lost 5 bases, and 4 bases stayed unmatched. CDR1 is MNHEY, CDR2 SVGAGI, per germline. The CDR3 spans 14 residues. This CDR3 reads CASSFGAGGETQYF. The CDR3 DNA is TGTGCCAGCAGTTTTGGAGCGGGAGGGGAGACCCAGTACTTC.

This clone was seen once. The V and J genes are TRBV9 and TRBJ1-6; D call uncertain. Germline V gene data show CDR1 as SGDLS and CDR2 as YYNGEE. This CDR3 is 16 amino acids long. Deletions cut 0 bases from V and 8 bases from J, with 15 bases between. The CDR3 loop reads CASSVAEVRAHSPLHF. CDR3 coding DNA: TGTGCCAGCAGCGTAGCCGAGGTTAGAGCTCATTCACCCCTCCACTTT.

This sequence joins TRBV7-2 and TRBJ2-1; 10 bases are shared with TRBD2. CDR1 is SGHTA and CDR2 is FQGNSA in the germline V gene. The CDR3 loop spans 14 amino acids. V lost 5 bases, J lost 15 bases, and 13 bases stayed unmatched. CDR3 sequence (DNA): TGTGCCAGCAGCACCTCACTAGCGGGGCACTTACGGTTCTTC. Translating gives CASSTSLAGHLRFF.

The chain has TRBV6-6 and TRBJ2-7, with 7 bases identical to TRBD1. This CDR3 is 15 amino acids long. Germline assignment: CDR1 MNHNY and CDR2 SVGAGI (reference sequence). With 7 bases clipped from V and 2 bases from J, the junction kept 11 bases outside the gene matches. CDR3 nucleotides: TGTGCCAGCACCGCCGGGACAGTCAACCCCTACGAGCAGTACTTC. Translated, it gives CASTAGTVNPYEQYF.

The V and J genes are TRBV13 and TRBJ2-7; possible D gene TRBD1, 6 bases. This CDR3 spans 15 amino acids. Germline V CDR1 and CDR2: PRHDT, FYEKMQ (reference sequence). Trimming took off 5 bases at V and 2 bases at J, with 16 bases between the two ends. The CDR3 sequence is CASSPTGQGTYEQYF. DNA for the CDR3: TGTGCCAGCAGCCCTACGGGGCAGGGGACCTACGAGCAGTACTTC. The complete variable domain, with remaining parts taken from reference TRBV13 and TRBJ2-7, reads AAGVIQSPRHLIKEKRETATLKCYPIPRHDTVYWYQQGPGQDPQFLISFYEKMQSDKGSIPDRFSAQQFSDYHSELNMSSLELGDSALYFCASSPTGQGTYEQYFGPGTRLTVT.

V usage is TRBV10-3 and J usage is TRBJ2-2; a weak D match, TRBD1 (5 bases). This CDR3 contains 15 residues. Germline V gene lookup returns CDR1 ENHRY and CDR2 SYGVKD. V lost 4 bases, J lost 3 bases, and 12 bases lay in between. The CDR3 region has the DNA TGTGCCATCAGTGGGGTCGGCAGGGACACCGGGGAGCTGTTTTTT. The encoded protein is CAISGVGRDTGELFF.

V usage is TRBV5-8 and J usage is TRBJ1-6; the D gene is possibly TRBD1 (6 bases). Germline CDR1 and CDR2: SGHTS and YDEGEE. The CDR3 has 14 amino acids. The V end lost 7 bases, the J end lost 8 bases, and 16 bases lay between the germline ends. CDR3 sequence reads: CASGAQGRDSPLHF. The DNA for the CDR3 is TGTGCCAGCGGAGCACAGGGAAGAGATTCACCCCTCCACTTT.

This clone was seen a handful of times. The chain carries TRBV27 and TRBJ1-1, with 9 bases aligning to TRBD1. The CDR3 consists of 13 residues. V trimming: 6 bases; J trimming: 5 bases; junction bases outside the gene matches: 4. Germline CDR1 and CDR2: MNHEY and SMNVEV (reference sequence). CDR3 amino acids: CASRTGGRTEAFF. In DNA form, the CDR3 reads TGTGCCAGCAGGACAGGGGGTCGGACTGAAGCTTTCTTT.

The chain joins TRBV29-1 to TRBJ2-5; 12 positions agree with TRBD2. The end of the DNA aligns better with TRBJ2-7, so the J call may be wrong. Germline CDR1 and CDR2: SQVTM and ANQGSEA. The CDR3 covers 14 residues. CDR3 residues: CSVEGLAGAYEQYF. In DNA form, the CDR3 reads TGCAGCGTTGAGGGACTAGCGGGCGCCTACGAGCAGTACTTC.

The chain employs TRBV27 and TRBJ2-7; 9 nucleotides align to TRBD2. V shed 7 bases, J shed 2 bases, and the junction held 15 bases outside the gene matches. The germline gives CDR1 MNHEY, CDR2 SMNVEV (reference sequence). This CDR3 contains 17 residues. The CDR3 protein is CASNGRAPSGKTYEQYF. CDR3 sequence (DNA): TGTGCCAGCAACGGACGCGCCCCTAGCGGGAAGACCTACGAGCAGTACTTC.